The following is a TCR beta chain sequence with its context. These data are taken from a study of control samples from healthy donors and cancer patients. The CDR3 loop spans 16 amino acids. Per germline, CDR1 SGHTA and CDR2 FQGTGA. V gave up 5 bases and J gave up 0 bases, with 15 bases separating them. TCRdb keeps only in-frame clones here, not all; method: immunoSEQ multiplex PCR. The repertoire holds 390,000 or so clones, over 75% seen once, with more than 6% in the top ten. Sequenced: PBMCs. The chain uses TRBV7-3 and TRBJ2-3; D is perhaps TRBD2 (6 bases). This receptor was taken from a man in his forties or fifties with head and neck cancer. CDR3 region: CASSPTFGGSTDTQYF. CDR3 DNA sequence: TGTGCCAGCAGCCCCACCTTTGGGGGGAGCACAGATACGCAGTATTTT.